These T cell receptor beta chains were read from a single sample in a study of blood T cells in healthy people across ages. TCRdb analysed the 5' RACE reads with MiXCR anew, one entry per CDR3 protein. The sample holds 750,000 to 950,000 distinct CDR3 sequences, about 29% seen once. The data were also submitted as part of a second study, on T cells of mothers and their children.

The sample comprised blood. These receptors were obtained from a middle-aged woman in good health. Each CDR3 is given with its conserved first and last residue. Each record gives: D gene, J gene, CDR3 length, V gene, clone size, CDR3 DNA, CDR3 protein. A D gene is named only where the DNA matches it firmly. Not all rows give a size; the values are once, few, many and, for expanded clones, a class.

d_gene: -
j_gene: TRBJ2-6
len: 16
v_gene: TRBV5-1
abundance: many
CDR3nt: TGCGCCAGCAGCTTGGGGGGCTTCTCTGGGGCCAACGTCCTGACTTTC
CDR3aa: CASSLGGFSGANVLTF

d_gene: TRBD1
j_gene: TRBJ1-5
len: 13
v_gene: TRBV29-1
abundance: few
CDR3nt: TGCAGCGTCACAGGGGATAGCAATCAGCCCCAGCATTTT
CDR3aa: CSVTGDSNQPQHF

d_gene: -
j_gene: TRBJ1-2
len: 16
v_gene: TRBV3-1
abundance: -
CDR3nt: TGTGCCAGCAGCCAATGGGCCTCACAGGGAAACTATGGCTACACCTTC
CDR3aa: CASSQWASQGNYGYTF

d_gene: TRBD1
j_gene: TRBJ1-1
len: 16
v_gene: TRBV9
abundance: -
CDR3nt: TGTGCCAGCGGAGGTAGAAGGACAGGGGGGAACACTGAAGCTTTCTTT
CDR3aa: CASGGRRTGGNTEAFF

d_gene: -
j_gene: TRBJ2-7
len: 13
v_gene: TRBV29-1
abundance: many
CDR3nt: TGCAGCGCCCGGGACGTAAGCTCCTACGAGCAGTACTTC
CDR3aa: CSARDVSSYEQYF

d_gene: TRBD2
j_gene: TRBJ2-1
len: 17
v_gene: TRBV5-1
abundance: -
CDR3nt: TGCGCCAGCAGCTCCAACCCGGGACTAGCGCCCTACAATGAGCAGTTCTTC
CDR3aa: CASSSNPGLAPYNEQFF

d_gene: TRBD2
j_gene: TRBJ2-2
len: 14
v_gene: TRBV6-4
abundance: many
CDR3nt: TGTGCCAGCAGTGAAGCGGGGGGCACCGGGGAGCTGTTTTTT
CDR3aa: CASSEAGGTGELFF

d_gene: TRBD1
j_gene: TRBJ1-2
len: 15
v_gene: TRBV5-6
abundance: -
CDR3nt: TGTGCCAGCAGCCGGGGGGCCGGACAGGGAAGTGGCTACACCTTC
CDR3aa: CASSRGAGQGSGYTF

d_gene: -
j_gene: TRBJ2-1
len: 10
v_gene: TRBV29-1
abundance: many
CDR3nt: TGCAGCGGACGGTCGGGTGAGCAGTTCTTC
CDR3aa: CSGRSGEQFF

d_gene: TRBD1
j_gene: TRBJ2-5
len: 16
v_gene: TRBV15
abundance: -
CDR3nt: TGTGCCACCAGCAGATTAGGACAGGGCGGACAAGAGACCCGGTACTTC
CDR3aa: CATSRLGQGGQETRYF

d_gene: -
j_gene: TRBJ2-7
len: 17
v_gene: TRBV10-3
abundance: many
CDR3nt: TGTGCCATCAGTGGCCCAGACACGCTGGGGAACTCCTACGAGCAGTACTTC
CDR3aa: CAISGPDTLGNSYEQYF

d_gene: TRBD2
j_gene: TRBJ2-7
len: 13
v_gene: TRBV7-2
abundance: -
CDR3nt: TGTGCCAGCGGTCGTCTAGCGGGGGAGCCTGAGTACTTC
CDR3aa: CASGRLAGEPEYF

d_gene: -
j_gene: TRBJ1-5
len: 15
v_gene: TRBV7-2
abundance: -
CDR3nt: TGTGCCAGCAGCTTATCAGGCAGGGACCATCAGCCCCAGCATTTT
CDR3aa: CASSLSGRDHQPQHF

d_gene: -
j_gene: TRBJ1-6
len: 12
v_gene: TRBV20-1
abundance: -
CDR3nt: TGCAGTGCTAGCGCGGGAAATTCACCCCTCCACTTT
CDR3aa: CSASAGNSPLHF

d_gene: -
j_gene: TRBJ2-5
len: 16
v_gene: TRBV5-1
abundance: -
CDR3nt: TGCGCCAGCAGCCAAAGTGGAGGGGGGGCGCTGGGGGAGCAGTACTTC
CDR3aa: CASSQSGGGALGEQYF

d_gene: TRBD1
j_gene: TRBJ1-2
len: 14
v_gene: TRBV6-4
abundance: -
CDR3nt: TGTGCCAGCAGCCCGACAGGGGAGGTTCACGGCTACACCTTC
CDR3aa: CASSPTGEVHGYTF

d_gene: TRBD1
j_gene: TRBJ1-5
len: 16
v_gene: TRBV20-1
abundance: -
CDR3nt: TGCAGTGCTAGAGATCTTAGGGGACAGGGAAGCCAGCCCCAGCATTTT
CDR3aa: CSARDLRGQGSQPQHF

d_gene: -
j_gene: TRBJ2-5
len: 14
v_gene: TRBV6-6
abundance: few
CDR3nt: TGTGCCAGCAGTTACGTAGGACAGAAAGAGACCCAGTACTTC
CDR3aa: CASSYVGQKETQYF

d_gene: -
j_gene: TRBJ1-5
len: 18
v_gene: TRBV7-2
abundance: -
CDR3nt: TGTGCCAGCAGCTGGGACCCAGGGGTCGTTTATAGCAATCAGCCCCAGCATTTT
CDR3aa: CASSWDPGVVYSNQPQHF

d_gene: TRBD1
j_gene: TRBJ1-2
len: 15
v_gene: TRBV6-5
abundance: few
CDR3nt: TGTGCCAGCAGAACCGGGACAGGGATAATTCATGGCTACACCTTC
CDR3aa: CASRTGTGIIHGYTF

d_gene: -
j_gene: TRBJ2-1
len: 20
v_gene: TRBV5-1
abundance: -
CDR3nt: TGCGCCAGCAGCCCTTTTAGAGGCCTTCTTCCTCGTCGCTCCCACAATGAGCAGTTCTTC
CDR3aa: CASSPFRGLLPRRSHNEQFF

d_gene: -
j_gene: TRBJ2-3
len: 15
v_gene: TRBV7-2
abundance: -
CDR3nt: TGTGCCAGCAGCTTAGGCCCGCCCGGCACAGATACGCAGTATTTT
CDR3aa: CASSLGPPGTDTQYF

d_gene: -
j_gene: TRBJ2-1
len: 16
v_gene: TRBV28
abundance: -
CDR3nt: TGTGCCAGCAGCTCTACCGGGGGCCCCCGTTACAATGAGCAGTTCTTC
CDR3aa: CASSSTGGPRYNEQFF

d_gene: -
j_gene: TRBJ1-2
len: 15
v_gene: TRBV7-3
abundance: many
CDR3nt: TGTGCCAGCAGCTTAACGGCCGGACAAAACTATGGCTACACCTTC
CDR3aa: CASSLTAGQNYGYTF

d_gene: TRBD1
j_gene: TRBJ2-7
len: 15
v_gene: TRBV9
abundance: many
CDR3nt: TGTGCCAGCAGCGTAGGTTGGACAGGGTTATACGAGCAGTACTTC
CDR3aa: CASSVGWTGLYEQYF

d_gene: -
j_gene: TRBJ1-4
len: 15
v_gene: TRBV7-9
abundance: -
CDR3nt: TGTGCCAGCAGCCAAACCGGGGGGAGATCTGAAAAACTGTTTTTT
CDR3aa: CASSQTGGRSEKLFF

d_gene: TRBD1
j_gene: TRBJ1-5
len: 18
v_gene: TRBV20-1
abundance: few
CDR3nt: TGCAGTGCTAAAGGACTTGAGACAGGGAGGCGTAGCAATCAGCCCCAGCATTTT
CDR3aa: CSAKGLETGRRSNQPQHF

d_gene: -
j_gene: TRBJ2-1
len: 13
v_gene: TRBV24-1
abundance: -
CDR3nt: TGTGCCACCAGTGAACAGGACTACAATGAGCAGTTCTTC
CDR3aa: CATSEQDYNEQFF

d_gene: TRBD1
j_gene: TRBJ1-1
len: 15
v_gene: TRBV5-5
abundance: few
CDR3nt: TGTGCCAGCAGCTCATCAGGGGGGAAGAACACTGAAGCTTTCTTT
CDR3aa: CASSSSGGKNTEAFF

d_gene: -
j_gene: TRBJ2-7
len: 14
v_gene: TRBV7-2
abundance: -
CDR3nt: TGTGCCAGCAGCTTAGCTGGGGTCGACTACGAGCAGTACTTC
CDR3aa: CASSLAGVDYEQYF

d_gene: -
j_gene: TRBJ1-2
len: 14
v_gene: TRBV9
abundance: many
CDR3nt: TGTGCCAGCAGCGTAGGACGACGGGGTAATGGCTACACCTTC
CDR3aa: CASSVGRRGNGYTF

d_gene: -
j_gene: TRBJ1-1
len: 12
v_gene: TRBV30
abundance: -
CDR3nt: TGTGCCTGTTCAGTACTAAACACTGAAGCTTTCTTT
CDR3aa: CACSVLNTEAFF

d_gene: -
j_gene: TRBJ2-6
len: 17
v_gene: TRBV7-3
abundance: -
CDR3nt: TGTGCCAGCAGCTTAACGGCGGCGGGTAGTGGGGCCAACGTCCTGATTTTC
CDR3aa: CASSLTAAGSGANVLIF

d_gene: -
j_gene: TRBJ1-2
len: 15
v_gene: TRBV4-3
abundance: few
CDR3nt: TGCGCCAGCAGCCAATCAGTCACAGCGAACTATGGCTACACCTTC
CDR3aa: CASSQSVTANYGYTF

d_gene: -
j_gene: TRBJ2-7
len: 12
v_gene: TRBV29-1
abundance: -
CDR3nt: TGCAGCGTTGAGGGCACCTCCTACGAGCAGTACTTC
CDR3aa: CSVEGTSYEQYF

d_gene: TRBD1
j_gene: TRBJ2-3
len: 16
v_gene: TRBV20-1
abundance: few
CDR3nt: TGCAGTGCTAGAGGACTGTCGACAGGGGGCTCAGATACGCAGTATTTT
CDR3aa: CSARGLSTGGSDTQYF

d_gene: -
j_gene: TRBJ1-2
len: 13
v_gene: TRBV6-5
abundance: many
CDR3nt: TGTGCCAGCAGTTACGGCCCAGGCTATGGCTACACCTTC
CDR3aa: CASSYGPGYGYTF

d_gene: TRBD2
j_gene: TRBJ2-3
len: 15
v_gene: TRBV20-1
abundance: few
CDR3nt: TGCAGTGCTGGAGAACCCCGGGGGGGCGGAGATACGCAGTATTTT
CDR3aa: CSAGEPRGGGDTQYF

d_gene: -
j_gene: TRBJ1-1
len: 15
v_gene: TRBV5-4
abundance: many
CDR3nt: TGTGCCAGCAGCCCGGGGTTCGGGGGCCGAACTGAAGCTTTCTTT
CDR3aa: CASSPGFGGRTEAFF

d_gene: TRBD1
j_gene: TRBJ1-2
len: 14
v_gene: TRBV7-8
abundance: -
CDR3nt: TGTGCCAGCAGCCCAAAAACAGGGGAGAAGGGCTACACCTTC
CDR3aa: CASSPKTGEKGYTF

d_gene: -
j_gene: TRBJ1-2
len: 15
v_gene: TRBV9
abundance: few
CDR3nt: TGTGCCAGCAGCCCACAGAACCAGGTTCGCTATGGCTACACCTTC
CDR3aa: CASSPQNQVRYGYTF

d_gene: TRBD2
j_gene: TRBJ2-2
len: 15
v_gene: TRBV20-1
abundance: -
CDR3nt: TGCAGTGCTTTTAGCGGGGGGGCGCACACCGGGGAGCTGTTTTTT
CDR3aa: CSAFSGGAHTGELFF

d_gene: TRBD2
j_gene: TRBJ2-5
len: 14
v_gene: TRBV12-3/TRBV12-4
abundance: -
CDR3nt: TGTGCCAGCAGGGCTAGCGGGGGGGTTAGGACCCAGTACTTC
CDR3aa: CASRASGGVRTQYF

d_gene: -
j_gene: TRBJ1-1
len: 10
v_gene: TRBV29-1
abundance: few
CDR3nt: TGCAGCGTTGGTGGGCATGAAGCTTTCTTT
CDR3aa: CSVGGHEAFF

d_gene: -
j_gene: TRBJ1-1
len: 13
v_gene: TRBV28
abundance: -
CDR3nt: TGTGCCAGCCGCAGGGCCCTGAACACTGAAGCTTTCTTT
CDR3aa: CASRRALNTEAFF

d_gene: -
j_gene: TRBJ2-3
len: 14
v_gene: TRBV9
abundance: many
CDR3nt: TGTGCCAGCAGCGCCCGTTTCCTTGCAGATACGCAGTATTTT
CDR3aa: CASSARFLADTQYF

d_gene: TRBD1
j_gene: TRBJ2-1
len: 14
v_gene: TRBV5-4
abundance: -
CDR3nt: TGTGCCAGCAGCTTAAGGGACAGAAACAATGAGCAGTTCTTC
CDR3aa: CASSLRDRNNEQFF

d_gene: -
j_gene: TRBJ1-1
len: 14
v_gene: TRBV5-1
abundance: -
CDR3nt: TGCGCCAGCAGCTTGGGTGGAGCGAGCATTGAAGCTTTCTTT
CDR3aa: CASSLGGASIEAFF

d_gene: -
j_gene: TRBJ2-7
len: 16
v_gene: TRBV9
abundance: -
CDR3nt: TGTGCCAGCAGCGAAGGAACAGGTTCTCCTACCTACGAGCAGTACTTC
CDR3aa: CASSEGTGSPTYEQYF

d_gene: -
j_gene: TRBJ2-3
len: 21
v_gene: TRBV25-1
abundance: -
CDR3nt: TGTGCCAGCAGTGAATCAACATCAGCGAGCGGGCCGCTTCTTAGCACAGATACGCAGTATTTT
CDR3aa: CASSESTSASGPLLSTDTQYF

d_gene: -
j_gene: TRBJ1-1
len: 17
v_gene: TRBV10-3
abundance: many
CDR3nt: TGTGCCATCAGTGACGAGGGACAACGACCCGTGAACACTGAAGCTTTCTTT
CDR3aa: CAISDEGQRPVNTEAFF

d_gene: TRBD2
j_gene: TRBJ2-7
len: 16
v_gene: TRBV28
abundance: many
CDR3nt: TGTGCCAGCAGACTGACTAGCGGGGGGGTCTCCTACGAGCAGTACTTC
CDR3aa: CASRLTSGGVSYEQYF

d_gene: -
j_gene: TRBJ1-1
len: 13
v_gene: TRBV24-1
abundance: many
CDR3nt: TGTGCCACCAGTGTCCTCGGGAACACTGAAGCTTTCTTT
CDR3aa: CATSVLGNTEAFF

d_gene: -
j_gene: TRBJ1-5
len: 14
v_gene: TRBV10-3
abundance: few
CDR3nt: TGTGTCATCAGTGCTGCCGGGGGCAATCAGCCCCAGCATTTT
CDR3aa: CVISAAGGNQPQHF

d_gene: TRBD1
j_gene: TRBJ1-1
len: 14
v_gene: TRBV29-1
abundance: many
CDR3nt: TGCAGCGTAGCTCCCGGGACAGGGGGCACTGAAGCTTTCTTT
CDR3aa: CSVAPGTGGTEAFF

d_gene: -
j_gene: TRBJ1-2
len: 12
v_gene: TRBV29-1
abundance: few
CDR3nt: TGCAGCGCCCGGACAGTGGAGTATGGCTACACCTTC
CDR3aa: CSARTVEYGYTF

d_gene: -
j_gene: TRBJ2-1
len: 13
v_gene: TRBV3-1
abundance: many
CDR3nt: TGTGCCAGCAGCCAAGACTTATACAATGAGCAGTTCTTC
CDR3aa: CASSQDLYNEQFF